A single sample is the source of the 6 T cell receptor beta chains below, sequenced in a study of patients and donors after allogeneic stem cell transplantation. TCRdb reprocessed the RT-PCR reads via MiXCR and lists one record per CDR3 protein. This repertoire shows 150,000 to 250,000 distinct CDR3 sequences, around two fifths found once; its top ten account for approximately 32%. The sequencing input was blood, either unsorted or a sorted T cell fraction (not recorded which). These receptors all stem from a human donor who was either an allogeneic HSCT recipient or a stem cell or donor lymphocyte infusion donor (not recorded which). It is not recorded whose cells these are; they may come from a transplant donor.

The V call is TRBV6-1, the J call TRBJ2-1, with TRBD2 as a possible D gene (7 bases). Germline V gene data show CDR1 as MNHNS and CDR2 as SASEGT. V was clipped by 7 bases and J by 14 bases, with 21 bases between them. This CDR3 region has 13 residues. In nucleotides, the CDR3 is TGTGCCAGCACCGAAGGGGGGGAGACTCTGAAGTTCTTC. It encodes CASTEGGETLKFF.

The chain couples TRBV30 to TRBJ1-1, with D hard to call. The CDR3 is made up of 14 amino acids. Germline V gene sequence: CDR1 GTSNPN, CDR2 SVGIG (reference sequence). Trimming stripped 1 base from V and 4 bases from J, with 13 bases between. This chain's CDR3 is CAWSGGGRSTEAFF. The DNA for the CDR3 is TGTGCCTGGAGTGGAGGAGGTCGGAGCACTGAAGCTTTCTTT.

J is TRBJ2-1 and V is TRBV2; no firm D call. From germline, CDR1 is SNHLY and CDR2 FYNNEI. With 8 bases removed from V and 4 bases from J, the gap between germline ends came to 3 bases. This CDR3 is 10 amino acids long. In DNA form, the CDR3 reads TGTGCCAGCCGGTACAATGAGCAGTTCTTC. This encodes CASRYNEQFF.

J is TRBJ1-1 and V is TRBV29-1; D ambiguous. Trimming took off 7 bases at V and 1 base at J, with 13 bases between the two ends. This CDR3 region has 13 residues. Germline CDR1 SQVTM, CDR2 ANQGSEA. The CDR3 sequence: CSGLKGGNTEAFF. In DNA, the CDR3 is TGCAGCGGCCTCAAGGGCGGGAACACTGAAGCTTTCTTT.

In its sample, this clonotype was seen a few times. The chain has TRBV29-1 and TRBJ1-4, with TRBD1 as a possible D gene (5 bases). The CDR3 has 12 residues. CDR1 is SQVTM, CDR2 ANQGSEA, per germline. Trimming left V 7 bases short and J 8 bases short, with 14 bases between. CDR3 amino acids: CSGGLGGEKLFF. CDR3 coding DNA: TGCAGCGGGGGCCTTGGGGGAGAAAAACTGTTTTTT. Together with reference TRBV29-1 and TRBJ1-4, the CDR3 gives the full variable domain: SAVISQKPSRDICQRGTSLTIQCQVDSQVTMMFWYRQQPGQSLTLIATANQGSEATYESGFVIDKFPISRPNLTFSTLTVSNMSPEDSSIYLCSGGLGGEKLFFGSGTQLSVL.

The DNA of the CDR3 is TGTGCCAGCAGTTCTATAAAAGTCAATTCCCACAATGAGCAGTTCTTC. This encodes CASSSIKVNSHNEQFF. The rearrangement links TRBV27 to TRBJ2-1; D remains ambiguous. The CDR3 is made up of 16 amino acids. The germline V gene encodes CDR1 MNHEY and CDR2 SMNVEV (reference sequence). Trimming left V 4 bases short and J 5 bases short, with 18 bases between.